What follows are 10 T cell receptor beta chains derived from one specimen sequenced in a study of neoadjuvant nivolumab and ipilimumab in lung cancer. Clones were read by immunoSEQ multiplex PCR, and TCRdb kept only the in-frame ones, dropping some. The sample includes 25,000 to 35,000 clones, more than 85% seen only once; the top ten take approximately 2%. The input for sequencing was peripheral blood, taken after neoadjuvant nivolumab, alone or with ipilimumab, at or shortly before surgery. All receptors derive from an adult with non-small cell lung cancer.

In nucleotides, the CDR3 is TGTGCCAGCAGCCACGGACTAGCGGGAGGGTACGAGCAGTACTTC. Encoded protein: CASSHGLAGGYEQYF. This chain links TRBV7-2 with TRBJ2-7; 15 nucleotides line up with TRBD2. The junction had 3 bases not matched to a gene; V was cut back by 5 bases and J by 4 bases. Germline CDR1 reads SGHTA; CDR2 reads FQGNSA. This CDR3 is built from 15 residues.

The V gene is TRBV28, the J gene TRBJ2-2, with unresolved D. The CDR3 is 14 amino acids. Germline V gene lookup returns CDR1 MDHEN and CDR2 SYDVKM. The V end lost 6 bases, the J end lost 7 bases, and 15 bases lay between the germline ends. The CDR3 DNA follows: TGTGCCAGCAGCTCCGTCGTAGCCGGCGGGGAGCTGTTTTTT. It translates to CASSSVVAGGELFF.

V usage is TRBV7-9 and J usage is TRBJ2-1; tentative D call: TRBD2 (5 bases). V lost 5 bases and J 6 bases, leaving 17 bases between the germline ends. The CDR3 totals 15 residues. Germline CDR1 and CDR2: SEHNR and FQNEAQ (reference sequence). CDR3 protein: CASSQKLGRGNEQFF. CDR3 DNA: TGTGCCAGCAGCCAAAAACTAGGACGGGGCAATGAGCAGTTCTTC. Supplemented by reference TRBV7-9 and TRBJ2-1, the full variable domain reads DTGVSQNPRHKITKRGQNVTFRCDPISEHNRLYWYRQTLGQGPEFLTYFQNEAQLEKSRLLSDRFSAERPKGSFSTLEIQRTEQGDSAMYLCASSQKLGRGNEQFFGPGTRLTVL.

This sequence joins TRBV20-1 and TRBJ2-5; D not certain. This CDR3 has 11 residues. Trimming took off 6 bases at V and 2 bases at J, with 7 bases between the two ends. CDR1 and CDR2 (germline): DFQATT, SNEGSKA (reference sequence). CDR3 sequence reads: CSAMRQETQYF. CDR3 DNA: TGCAGTGCCATGAGACAAGAGACCCAGTACTTC.

The chain links TRBV11-2 to TRBJ2-4, with D uncertain. Between the trimmed V and J ends, which lost 5 bases and 6 bases, there was a span of 14 bases. This CDR3 has 14 residues. Germline lookup yields CDR1 SGHAT and CDR2 FQNNGV. The DNA for the CDR3 is TGTGCCAGCAGCCCCGGTGGGGTCGGAAACATTCAGTACTTC. Amino acids: CASSPGGVGNIQYF.

This rearrangement joins TRBV11-3 to TRBJ1-2; weak D call: TRBD1 (5 bases). V was shortened by 5 bases and J by 3 bases, with 13 bases between the two germline ends. The germline V gene has CDR1 SGHNT and CDR2 YENEEA. The CDR3 spans 14 residues. Written as DNA, the CDR3 is TGTGCCAGCAGCCGTGGCACAGGTGACTATGGCTACACCTTC. It translates to CASSRGTGDYGYTF.

The chain is built from TRBV5-1 and TRBJ2-2; TRBD2 aligns across 13 bases. The V segment lost 5 bases and the J segment 6 bases; nucleotides outside the gene matches: 10. Germline V CDR1 and CDR2: SGHRS, YFSETQ. The length of the CDR3 is 17 residues. This CDR3 is CASSRGGLAGVAGELFF. The CDR3 DNA reads TGCGCCAGCAGTCGTGGAGGACTAGCGGGAGTGGCCGGGGAGCTGTTTTTT.

V gene TRBV11-3 combines with J gene TRBJ2-6, with D possibly being TRBD2 (6 bases). The V end was cut by 5 bases, the J end by 3 bases, with 14 bases between. The CDR3 totals 16 residues. Germline lookup yields CDR1 SGHNT and CDR2 YENEEA. The CDR3 DNA follows: TGTGCCAGCAGCCCATCCGGGGGAAATGGGGCCAACGTCCTGACTTTC. Protein product: CASSPSGGNGANVLTF.

CDR3 coding DNA: TGCGCCAGCAAGAGGAGGGTAGCGGGGGCCCGCGTCTACGAGCAGTACTTC. This gives the protein CASKRRVAGARVYEQYF. V and J are TRBV5-1 and TRBJ2-7, with TRBD2 matching 9 bases. Unmatched junction bases numbered 16, after V lost 6 bases and J lost 3 bases. Germline lookup yields CDR1 SGHRS and CDR2 YFSETQ. The CDR3 length is 17 residues. Full variable domain (outside the CDR3, taken from reference TRBV5-1 and TRBJ2-7): KAGVTQTPRYLIKTRGQQVTLSCSPISGHRSVSWYQQTPGQGLQFLFEYFSETQRNKGNFPGRFSGRQFSNSRSEMNVSTLELGDSALYLCASKRRVAGARVYEQYFGPGTRLTVT.

This chain uses TRBV6-1 with TRBJ2-2, with a possible D match to TRBD1 (6 bases). This CDR3 spans 16 amino acids. The germline V and J ends were trimmed by 2 bases and 2 bases, with 12 bases remaining between them. The germline gives CDR1 MNHNS, CDR2 SASEGT. The CDR3 DNA is TGTGCCAGCAGTGAAATGGGGACAACCAACACCGGGGAGCTGTTTTTT. Protein product: CASSEMGTTNTGELFF.